The rows below give T cell receptor beta chains drawn from one sample of a study of graft-versus-host responses after intestinal transplantation. No antigen has been identified for these receptors. Clones were read by immunoSEQ multiplex PCR, and TCRdb kept only the in-frame ones, dropping some. The sample has 25,000 to 35,000 clones; about 80% are singletons. The sequences come from unstimulated CD8+ T cells sorted from spleen or lymph node cells, collected before intestinal transplant. These receptors originate from a human donor who received an intestinal transplant. The CDR3 runs from the conserved cysteine through the conserved F or W. Fields, in order: clone size, D gene, J gene, V gene, CDR3 DNA, CDR3 protein. The D gene is left open where the match is weak. Size values are once, few and many counts, or a class for expanded clones, and some rows have none.

>.|.|TRBJ1-6|TRBV5-4
TGTGCCAGCAGCTGGGGAGGGAATAATTCACCCCTCCACTTT
CASSWGGNNSPLHF
>few|.|TRBJ2-1|TRBV27
TGTGCCAGCAGTATCGACAAATCCCTGGAGCAGTTCTTC
CASSIDKSLEQFF
>.|TRBD1|TRBJ2-7|TRBV23-1
TGCGCCAGCAGTCTCCGGGACAGGGCGGTATTTGGCGAGCAGTACTTC
CASSLRDRAVFGEQYF
>.|.|TRBJ2-1|TRBV11-2
TGTGCCAGCAGCTCAGACTCTGAGCAGTTCTTC
CASSSDSEQFF
>.|TRBD1|TRBJ1-1|TRBV5-3
TGTGCCAGATACAGGGGCACTGAAGCTTTCTTT
CARYRGTEAFF
>.|.|TRBJ2-2|TRBV27
TGTGCCAGCAGTTTATACCCGGGGAACACCGGGGAGCTGTTTTTT
CASSLYPGNTGELFF
>few|TRBD2|TRBJ2-7|TRBV28
TGTGCCAGCAGCCCGGGACTAGCGGCCCTCGAGCAGTACTTC
CASSPGLAALEQYF
>.|TRBD1|TRBJ2-5|TRBV5-4
TGTGCCAGCAGCCCCGGGACAGGGGATAGGAAGACCCAGTACTTC
CASSPGTGDRKTQYF
>once|TRBD1|TRBJ2-7|TRBV7-9
TGTGCCAGCAGCTTAGGGACAGGGGGCGGGTACGAGCAGTACTTC
CASSLGTGGGYEQYF
>.|TRBD2|TRBJ2-1|TRBV27
TGTGCCAGCAGTTTCCCGCCGGGCGGGGGGTTCCCGAGCTCCTACAATGAGCAGTTCTTC
CASSFPPGGGFPSSYNEQFF
>few|TRBD1|TRBJ1-4|TRBV13
TGTGCCAGCAGCTCACCCGGGACAGGGCATGAAAAACTGTTTTTT
CASSSPGTGHEKLFF
>.|.|TRBJ2-6|TRBV11-3
TGTGCCAGCAGCTCCGGGGACTCTGGGGCCAACGTCCTGACTTTC
CASSSGDSGANVLTF
>.|.|TRBJ2-1|TRBV6-5
TGTGCCAGCAGCAAAGACGTGGAGGGTCACAATGAGCAGTTCTTC
CASSKDVEGHNEQFF
>.|.|TRBJ1-3|TRBV13
TGTGCCAGCAGCTTAGCAGGGGCCTTGGACGGAAACACCATATATTTT
CASSLAGALDGNTIYF